The present entry profiles one TCR beta chain with its context. Antigen unknown. This sample was taken from a study of long-term antiretroviral therapy in people with HIV. The CDR3 sequence is 13 residues long. The V end was cut by 5 bases, the J end by 3 bases, with 11 bases between. Germline values: CDR1 ENHRY, CDR2 SYGVKD. Study-level findings and limits: Repertoires with HIV possessed tighter CDR3 length spans than those of controls. Diversity went up after ART and still fell short of transplant donor controls.

Survey-level immunoSEQ v3.0 assays were run. Only in-frame clones appear in the TCRdb table, and some are missing; sequencing was by immunoSEQ multiplex PCR. The table lists under 40,000 clones, approximately 81% of them singletons, with roughly 5% in the top ten. The rearrangement links TRBV10-3 to TRBJ2-7; perhaps D is TRBD1 or TRBD2 (5 bases each). The sequence came from a woman in her 30s with HIV. Sequenced material: unsorted PBMCs, taken roughly 2.9 years before starting antiretroviral therapy. The CDR3 spells CAISRGVGYEQYF. CDR3 bases: TGTGCCATCAGTAGAGGGGTGGGCTACGAGCAGTACTTC.